These 24 T cell receptor beta chains originate from one sample sequenced in a study of T cell responses to AZD1222 COVID-19 vaccine. TCRdb's copy holds only in-frame clones and misses some; the assay was immunoSEQ multiplex PCR. This sample has some 120,000 clones, with over 75% found just once. Sequencing was performed on peripheral blood, taken on day 0 of MenACWY control vaccination. These receptors were taken from an adult in good health.

The J gene is TRBJ2-5, the V gene TRBV19; D might be TRBD2 (6 bases). CDR3 length equals 17 residues. V lost 2 bases and J lost 2, with 18 bases in between. The germline CDR1 and CDR2 sequences are LNHDA and SQIVND (reference sequence). CDR3 amino acids: CASSIIDVGGNQETQYF. The CDR3 DNA sequence: TGTGCCAGTAGTATAATAGATGTTGGAGGGAATCAAGAGACCCAGTACTTC.

The gene calls are TRBV9 and TRBJ2-1, with TRBD2 matching 10 bases. The CDR3 loop spans 15 amino acids. In germline, CDR1 is SGDLS, CDR2 YYNGEE. The V segment lost 3 bases and the J segment 4 bases; nucleotides outside the gene matches: 4. The CDR3 region has the DNA TGTGCCAGCAGCGGGGGACTAGCGAATTACAATGAGCAGTTCTTC. Translation gives CASSGGLANYNEQFF.

This chain connects TRBV19 to TRBJ1-1; possible D gene TRBD1, 5 bases. Trimming cost V 5 bases and J 10 bases, with 17 bases left between them. CDR1 and CDR2 (germline): LNHDA, SQIVND (reference sequence). The CDR3 consists of 13 residues. CDR3 in DNA: TGTGCCAGTAGTGCCTCCCGGGGCCTCTCAGCTTTCTTT. This encodes CASSASRGLSAFF.

This clone was seen a handful of times. The chain combines TRBV4-1 with TRBJ2-7; the match to TRBD1 covers 7 bases. The CDR3 has 14 residues. CDR1 MGHRA and CDR2 YSYEKL come from the germline V gene. After removal of 4 bases from V and 3 bases from J, the junction contained 6 bases not matched to a gene. The CDR3 region has the DNA TGCGCCAGCAGCCGAGGGACAGAGAACTACGAGCAGTACTTC. Its translation: CASSRGTENYEQYF.

V is TRBV20-1 and J is TRBJ2-7, with TRBD2 matching over 9 bases. Germline V gives CDR1 DFQATT, CDR2 SNEGSKA (reference sequence). This CDR3 region has 14 residues. The junction had 5 bases not matched to a gene; V was cut back by 3 bases and J by 2 bases. The CDR3 sequence is CSASRAGGPYEQYF. DNA of the CDR3: TGCAGTGCTAGTAGAGCGGGGGGTCCCTACGAGCAGTACTTC.

The chain recombines TRBV7-6 with TRBJ1-5; 8 bases align to TRBD1. V gave up 0 bases and J gave up 4 bases; unmatched junction bases: 8. This CDR3 region has 17 residues. Germline V gene data show CDR1 as SGHVS and CDR2 as FNYEAQ. CDR3 in DNA: TGTGCCAGCAGCTTAGCTCCAGGACAGGGAGGGAATCAGCCCCAGCATTTT. This encodes CASSLAPGQGGNQPQHF.

The CDR3 nucleotides read TGTGCCAGCAGCTTGGATCCGGTTTCCTACGAGCAGTACTTC. Translating it yields CASSLDPVSYEQYF. The chain has TRBV5-5 and TRBJ2-7, with D uncertain. The germline V gene encodes CDR1 SGHKS and CDR2 YYEKEE (reference sequence). V was shortened by 0 bases and J by 1 base, with 8 bases between the two germline ends. The CDR3 spans 14 residues.

The genes are TRBV5-1 and TRBJ2-1; D unresolved. V was trimmed by 8 bases and J by 9 bases, leaving 12 bases between them. Germline-derived CDR1 and CDR2 are SGHRS and YFSETQ. This CDR3 is 11 amino acids long. Written as DNA, the CDR3 is TGCGCCAGTCGGGTGATGGGTGAGCAGTTCTTC. Its translation: CASRVMGEQFF.

The J gene is TRBJ1-2, the V gene TRBV5-4; possibly TRBD1 for D (5 bases). The V and J ends lost 4 bases and 2 bases respectively, with 9 bases between them. This CDR3 has 13 amino acids. The germline CDR1 and CDR2 sequences are SGHNT and YYREEE (reference sequence). The CDR3 spells CASSVGGNYGYTF. Here the CDR3 DNA reads TGTGCCAGCAGCGTTGGGGGGAACTATGGCTACACCTTC.

The chain joins TRBV4-1 to TRBJ2-3; 7 positions match TRBD1. The V gene's germline CDR1 is MGHRA and CDR2 YSYEKL. J lost 4 bases, V lost 0 bases, and 10 bases had no gene match. The CDR3 length is 17 residues. CDR3: CASSQDTTGSFADTQYF. CDR3 sequence (DNA): TGCGCCAGCAGCCAAGATACGACAGGGAGTTTTGCAGATACGCAGTATTTT.

This clone was recorded a few times. The V gene is TRBV2, the J gene TRBJ2-3, with TRBD1 as a possible D gene (6 bases). V lost 6 bases and J 3 bases, leaving 10 bases between the germline ends. The CDR3 is 13 amino acids. In germline, CDR1 is SNHLY, CDR2 FYNNEI. The CDR3 loop reads CASSTQGTDTQYF. CDR3 coding DNA: TGTGCCAGCAGCACTCAGGGGACAGATACGCAGTATTTT.

Note on this clone: Other DNA sequences within the sample encode an identical CDR3. This chain joins TRBV19 and TRBJ2-7; D ambiguous. CDR3 length equals 13 residues. CDR1 is LNHDA, CDR2 SQIVND, per germline (reference sequence). V dropped 0 bases and J dropped 2 bases, with 5 bases sitting between them. The CDR3 DNA reads TGTGCCAGTAGTATAGATAGGGCCTACGAGCAGTACTTC. This encodes CASSIDRAYEQYF. The full variable domain, completed using reference TRBV19 and TRBJ2-7, is DGGITQSPKYLFRKEGQNVTLSCEQNLNHDAMYWYRQDPGQGLRLIYYSQIVNDFQKGDIAEGYSVSREKKESFPLTVTSAQKNPTAFYLCASSIDRAYEQYFGPGTRLTVT.

The V call is TRBV7-2, the J call TRBJ2-3; D uncertain. CDR3 size: 12 residues. Trimming took off 5 bases at V and 2 bases at J, with 5 bases between the two ends. Germline V gene data show CDR1 as SGHTA and CDR2 as FQGNSA. CDR3 coding DNA: TGTGCCAGCAGCCAATACACAGATACGCAGTATTTT. The encoded protein is CASSQYTDTQYF.

V gene TRBV7-8 combines with J gene TRBJ2-2; no firm D call. CDR1 and CDR2 from the germline V gene are SGHVS and FQNEAQ. V dropped 3 bases and J dropped 1 base, with 3 bases sitting between them. This CDR3 comprises 13 residues. DNA for the CDR3: TGTGCCAGCAGCTTTCGGAACACCGGGGAGCTGTTTTTT. Encoded protein: CASSFRNTGELFF.

This clone was seen a single time. CDR3 coding DNA: TGTGCCAGCAGCCAAGAAGGAGGCTCAATTAACTATGGCTACACCTTC. It yields the protein CASSQEGGSINYGYTF. The chain carries TRBV4-2 and TRBJ1-2; no definite D call. The CDR3 length is 16 residues. The germline V and J ends were trimmed by 0 bases and 1 base, with 12 bases remaining between them. Germline V CDR1 and CDR2: LGHNA, YNFKEQ.

The chain is built from TRBV10-3 and TRBJ1-1; D unresolved. The CDR3 loop spans 13 amino acids. The germline gives CDR1 ENHRY, CDR2 SYGVKD. Trimming shortened V by 3 bases and J by 3 bases, and 8 bases separated the two germline ends. This CDR3 is CAISDKPDTEAFF. DNA of the CDR3: TGTGCCATCAGTGATAAGCCGGACACTGAAGCTTTCTTT.

The chain joins TRBV28 to TRBJ1-5; TRBD1 aligns across 7 bases. Germline trimming cut 10 bases from V and 7 bases from J; bases unmatched to any gene: 7. In germline, CDR1 is MDHEN, CDR2 SYDVKM. The CDR3 runs 12 residues. CDR3 sequence: CATTGVIQPQHF. CDR3 nucleotide sequence: TGTGCCACTACAGGGGTCATCCAGCCCCAGCATTTT. Full variable domain (outside the CDR3, taken from reference TRBV28 and TRBJ1-5): DVKVTQSSRYLVKRTGEKVFLECVQDMDHENMFWYRQDPGLGLRLIYFSYDVKMKEKGDIPEGYSVSREKKERFSLILESASTNQTSMYLCATTGVIQPQHFGDGTRLSIL.

The chain couples TRBV3-1 (or the pseudogene TRBV3-2) to TRBJ1-5; D not resolved. The CDR3 is 14 amino acids. Between the trimmed V and J ends, which lost 3 bases and 7 bases, there was a span of 13 bases. Germline CDR1 reads LGHDT; CDR2 reads YNNKEL (reference sequence). This CDR3 is CASSQNGLQQPQHF. DNA for the CDR3: TGTGCCAGCAGCCAGAACGGGCTACAGCAGCCCCAGCATTTT.

The chain links TRBV6-5 to TRBJ1-4; TRBD1 matches at 7 bases. This CDR3 is built from 16 residues. Germline V gene data show CDR1 as MNHEY and CDR2 as SVGAGI. J lost 8 bases, V lost 0 bases, and 9 bases had no gene match. CDR3 in DNA: TGTGCCAGCAGTTACTCTGACGACAGGGCGCGAGAAAAACTGTTTTTT. Encoded protein: CASSYSDDRAREKLFF.

The chain employs TRBV10-3 and TRBJ2-7; D remains unclear. V shed 0 bases and J shed 1 base, with 10 bases lying between them. The CDR3 has 15 amino acids. CDR1 is ENHRY and CDR2 is SYGVKD in the germline V gene. CDR3 region: CAISESGGNSYEQYF. The CDR3 coding sequence is TGTGCCATCAGTGAGTCAGGCGGTAATTCCTACGAGCAGTACTTC.

The rearrangement links TRBV3-1 (or the pseudogene TRBV3-2) to TRBJ1-6; 7 bases fit TRBD1. The CDR3 runs to 22 residues. Trimming took 4 bases from V and 8 from J; bases not matched to a gene: 29. Germline V lookup: CDR1 LGHDT, CDR2 YNNKEL (reference sequence). The CDR3 sequence: CASSPYIFPGTALDPQDSPLHF. The CDR3 DNA follows: TGTGCCAGCAGCCCTTACATATTCCCCGGGACAGCTCTTGATCCTCAAGATTCACCCCTCCACTTT.

The chain joins TRBV10-1 to TRBJ2-1; D is undetermined. Trimming took 7 bases from V and 1 from J, leaving 14 bases between them. Germline values: CDR1 WNHNN, CDR2 SYGVQD (reference sequence). The CDR3 consists of 15 residues. The CDR3 sequence is CASTALTESYNEQFF. The CDR3 bases are TGCGCCAGCACGGCCCTGACGGAATCCTACAATGAGCAGTTCTTC.

The V and J genes are TRBV7-2 and TRBJ1-5; D is undetermined. CDR1 SGHTA and CDR2 FQGNSA come from the germline V gene. Trimming shortened V by 5 bases and J by 4 bases, and 9 bases separated the two germline ends. This CDR3 region has 13 residues. This CDR3 is CASSKERNQPQHF. The CDR3 bases are TGTGCCAGCAGCAAGGAGAGAAATCAGCCCCAGCATTTT. The variable domain in full, with the rest retrieved from reference TRBV7-2 and TRBJ1-5, is GAGVSQSPSNKVTEKGKDVELRCDPISGHTALYWYRQSLGQGLEFLIYFQGNSAPDKSGLPSDRFSAERTGGSVSTLTIQRTQQEDSAVYLCASSKERNQPQHFGDGTRLSIL.

This chain uses TRBV28 with TRBJ2-7; D not resolved. The CDR3 has 12 residues. Deletions cut 4 bases from V and 2 bases from J, with 6 bases between. Germline CDR1 reads MDHEN; CDR2 reads SYDVKM. CDR3: CASSSYAYEQYF. The CDR3 DNA reads as TGTGCCAGCAGTTCCTATGCCTACGAGCAGTACTTC.